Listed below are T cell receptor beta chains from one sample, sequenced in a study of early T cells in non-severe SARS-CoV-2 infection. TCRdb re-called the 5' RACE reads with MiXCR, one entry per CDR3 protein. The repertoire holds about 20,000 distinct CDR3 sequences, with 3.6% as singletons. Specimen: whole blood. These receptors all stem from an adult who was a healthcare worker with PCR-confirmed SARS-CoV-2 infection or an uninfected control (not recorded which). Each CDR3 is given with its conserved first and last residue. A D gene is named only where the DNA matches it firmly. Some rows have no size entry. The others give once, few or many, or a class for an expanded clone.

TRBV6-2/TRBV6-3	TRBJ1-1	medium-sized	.	TGTGCCAGCAGGACCGATGACAGAGACACTGAAGCTTTCTTT	CASRTDDRDTEAFF
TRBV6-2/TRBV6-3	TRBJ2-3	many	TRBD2	TGTGCCAGCAGTTACTCACGCGGGAGGGAGGTAACAGATACGCAGTATTTT	CASSYSRGREVTDTQYF
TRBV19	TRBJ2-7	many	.	TGTGCCTCGGGGCGGGGTAGCTACGAGCAGTACTTC	CASGRGSYEQYF
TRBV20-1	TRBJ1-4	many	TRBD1	TGCAGTGCTAGACAGGGGGCTGAAAAACTGTTTTTT	CSARQGAEKLFF
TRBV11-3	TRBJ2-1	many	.	TGTGCCAGCAGCCCCGGACGGAGAGGATACAATGAGCAGTTCTTC	CASSPGRRGYNEQFF
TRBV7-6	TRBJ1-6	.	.	TGTGCCAGCAGCCATAGAAGATCACCCCTCCACTTT	CASSHRRSPLHF
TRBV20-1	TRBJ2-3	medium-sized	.	TGCAGTGCTAGAGATCTCCAGCGGGCCAGCACAGATACGCAGTATTTT	CSARDLQRASTDTQYF
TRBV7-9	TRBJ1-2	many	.	TGTGCCAGCAGCCCAGGGATCGGGGACCCGAACTATGGCTACACCTTC	CASSPGIGDPNYGYTF
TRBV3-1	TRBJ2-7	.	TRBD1	TGTGCCAGCAGCCAATCCGGGACAGGGATTTACGAGCAGTACTTC	CASSQSGTGIYEQYF
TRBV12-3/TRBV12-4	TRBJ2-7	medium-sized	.	TGTGCCAGCAGGACAGGTTCCTACGAGCAGTACTTC	CASRTGSYEQYF
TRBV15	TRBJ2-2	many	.	TGTGCCACCATGCCGGGACTTAACACCGGGGAGCTGTTTTTT	CATMPGLNTGELFF
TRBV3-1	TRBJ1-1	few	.	TGTGCCAGCAGCCCCAGGGGGAACACTGAAGCTTTCTTT	CASSPRGNTEAFF
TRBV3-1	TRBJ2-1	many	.	TGTGCCAGCACCCCCGAGATCACCCGGTACAATGAGCAGTTCTTC	CASTPEITRYNEQFF
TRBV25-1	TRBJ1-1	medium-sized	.	TGTGCCAGCAGTGAACAGGACCGGGGGACTGAAGCTTTCTTT	CASSEQDRGTEAFF
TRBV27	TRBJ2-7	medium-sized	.	TGTGCCAGCAGTTTACGGGACGGGAGCTCCTACGAGCAGTACTTC	CASSLRDGSSYEQYF
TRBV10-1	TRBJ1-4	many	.	TGCGCCAGCAGTGAAGGCAGGGGAAGTGAAAAACTGTTTTTT	CASSEGRGSEKLFF
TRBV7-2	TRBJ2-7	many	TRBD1	TGTGCCAGCAGGCCGACAGGGCCCTACGAGCAGTACTTC	CASRPTGPYEQYF
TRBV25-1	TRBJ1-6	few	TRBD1	TGTGCCAGCATGCCCCGACAGGGATCTTCACCCCTCCACTTT	CASMPRQGSSPLHF
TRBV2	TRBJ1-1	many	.	TGTGCCAGCAGTGAATGGGCAGGGCGGAACACTGAAGCTTTCTTT	CASSEWAGRNTEAFF
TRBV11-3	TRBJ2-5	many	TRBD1	TGTGCCAGCAGCGAGGGACAGGGGATGGGAGAGACCCAGTACTTC	CASSEGQGMGETQYF
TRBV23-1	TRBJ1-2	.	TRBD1	TGCGCCAGCAGTGCCCGGGACAGCCCCTATGGCTACACCTTC	CASSARDSPYGYTF
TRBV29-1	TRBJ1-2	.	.	TGCAGCGTTGAGACAGGCTTGGCGAACTATGGCTACACCTTC	CSVETGLANYGYTF
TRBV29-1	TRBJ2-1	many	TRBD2	TGCAGCGTAACAGGGGGACTAGCGGGAGTAGGGGAGCAGTTCTTC	CSVTGGLAGVGEQFF
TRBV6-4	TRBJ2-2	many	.	TGTGCCAGCAGTGAGGGCACCGGGGAGCTGTTTTTT	CASSEGTGELFF
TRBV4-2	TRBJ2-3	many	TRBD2	TGTGCCAGCAGCCAAGGGACTAGCGGGGGGGCGGATACGCAGTATTTT	CASSQGTSGGADTQYF
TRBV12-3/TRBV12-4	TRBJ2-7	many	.	TGTGCCAGCAGGGGGGACTCCCACGAGCAGTACTTC	CASRGDSHEQYF
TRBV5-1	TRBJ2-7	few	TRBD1	TGCGCCAGCAGCTTGACCGGGACAGGCCGCTACGAGCAGTACTTC	CASSLTGTGRYEQYF
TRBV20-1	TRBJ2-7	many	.	TGCAGTGCTCCGGACAGCGCCTACGAGCAGTACTTC	CSAPDSAYEQYF
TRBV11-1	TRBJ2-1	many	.	TGTGCCAGCAGCTTAGCCGGGACTTCATCGCTGAGCAATGAGCAGTTCTTC	CASSLAGTSSLSNEQFF
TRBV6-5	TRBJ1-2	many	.	TGTGCCAGCAGTTACCAACGTAACTATGGCTACACCTTC	CASSYQRNYGYTF
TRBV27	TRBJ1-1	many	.	TGTGCCAGCAGAAACTCCAGGATGAACACTGAAGCTTTCTTT	CASRNSRMNTEAFF
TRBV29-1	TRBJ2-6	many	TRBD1	TGCAGCGTCCGGACAGGGCCGGGGGCCAACGTCCTGACTTTC	CSVRTGPGANVLTF
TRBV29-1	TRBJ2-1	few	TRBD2	TGCAGCGTTGAGTTTCTAGCGGTAGGGCAGTTCTTC	CSVEFLAVGQFF
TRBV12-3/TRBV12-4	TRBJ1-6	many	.	TGTGCCAGCAGTTTGAACCAGGACAGCTCACCCCTCCACTTT	CASSLNQDSSPLHF
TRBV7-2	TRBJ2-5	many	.	TGTGCCAGCAGCCTACAAGAGACCCAGTACTTC	CASSLQETQYF
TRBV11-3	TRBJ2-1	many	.	TGTGCCAGCAGCTTTCTCCGGGACGCGGGGTACAATGAGCAGTTCTTC	CASSFLRDAGYNEQFF
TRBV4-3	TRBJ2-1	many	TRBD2	TGCGCCAGCAGCCCCGGACTAGCGGGAGGGCCGAGGAATGAGCAGTTCTTC	CASSPGLAGGPRNEQFF
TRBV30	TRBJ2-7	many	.	TGTGCCTGGAGAGGAAGGAGCTCCTACGAGCAGTACTTC	CAWRGRSSYEQYF
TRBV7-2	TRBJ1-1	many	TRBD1	TGTGCCAGCAGCTTTTTGACAGGGGGATACACTGAAGCTTTCTTT	CASSFLTGGYTEAFF
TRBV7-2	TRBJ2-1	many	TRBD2	TGTGCCAGCAGCCCCCGGAATGAGCGGGGGGTCAATGAGCAGTTCTTC	CASSPRNERGVNEQFF
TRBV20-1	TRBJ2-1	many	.	TGCAGTGCTAGAGAGGGTGCGGGTTCCTACAATGAGCAGTTCTTC	CSAREGAGSYNEQFF
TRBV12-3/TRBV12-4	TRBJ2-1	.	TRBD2	TGTGCCAGCAGTCCGCGGACTAGCGGGAGAAGTGAGCAGTTCTTC	CASSPRTSGRSEQFF
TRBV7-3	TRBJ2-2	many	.	TGTGCCAGCAGCTCGACTACCGATGCCGGGGAGCTGTTTTTT	CASSSTTDAGELFF
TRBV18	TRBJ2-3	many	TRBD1	TGTGCCAGCTCACCAACTCCTCGCAGGGGGCGCTTAGATACGCAGTATTTT	CASSPTPRRGRLDTQYF
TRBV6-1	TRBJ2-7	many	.	TGTGCCAGCACCGCAAGGGGCTCCTACGAGCAGTACTTC	CASTARGSYEQYF
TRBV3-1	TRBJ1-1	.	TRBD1	TGTGCCAGCAGCCCGACAGGGACAAACGAAGCTTTCTTT	CASSPTGTNEAFF
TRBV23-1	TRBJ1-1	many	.	TGCGCCAGCAGTCAACACACTGAAGCTTTCTTT	CASSQHTEAFF